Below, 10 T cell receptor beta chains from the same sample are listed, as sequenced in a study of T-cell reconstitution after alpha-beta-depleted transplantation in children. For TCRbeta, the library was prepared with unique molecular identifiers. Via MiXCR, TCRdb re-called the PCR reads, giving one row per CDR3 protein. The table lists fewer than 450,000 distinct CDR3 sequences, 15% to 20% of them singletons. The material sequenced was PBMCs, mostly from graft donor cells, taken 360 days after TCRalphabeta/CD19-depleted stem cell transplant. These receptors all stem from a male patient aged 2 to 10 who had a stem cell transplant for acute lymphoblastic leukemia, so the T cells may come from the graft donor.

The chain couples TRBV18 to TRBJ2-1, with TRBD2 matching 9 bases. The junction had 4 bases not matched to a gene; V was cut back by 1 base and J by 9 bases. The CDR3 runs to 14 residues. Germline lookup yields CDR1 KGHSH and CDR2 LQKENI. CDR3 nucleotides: TGTGCCAGCTCACCACAAGTGACTAGCGGTGAGCAGTTCTTC. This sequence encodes CASSPQVTSGEQFF.

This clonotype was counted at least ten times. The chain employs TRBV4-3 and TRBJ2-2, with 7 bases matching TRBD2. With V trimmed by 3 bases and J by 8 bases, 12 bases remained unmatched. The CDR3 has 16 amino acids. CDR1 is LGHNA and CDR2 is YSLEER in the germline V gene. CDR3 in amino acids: CASSQPPGLRGGELFF. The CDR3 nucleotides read TGCGCCAGCAGCCAGCCCCCGGGACTACGGGGAGGGGAGCTGTTTTTT.

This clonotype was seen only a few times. CDR3: CASSEGPGGPYEQYF. In DNA form, the CDR3 reads TGTGCCAGCAGTGAAGGCCCCGGGGGACCTTACGAGCAGTACTTC. The chain couples TRBV6-1 to TRBJ2-7; D might be TRBD2 (6 bases). V lost 1 base, J lost 4 bases, and 14 bases lay in between. The germline gives CDR1 MNHNS, CDR2 SASEGT. This CDR3 has 15 residues.

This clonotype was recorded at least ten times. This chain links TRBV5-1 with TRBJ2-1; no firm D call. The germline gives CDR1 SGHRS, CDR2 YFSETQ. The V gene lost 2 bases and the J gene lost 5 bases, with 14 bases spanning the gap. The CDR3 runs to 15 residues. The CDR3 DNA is TGCGCCAGCAGCTTATTAGTGGGTAGCAACAATGAGCAGTTCTTC. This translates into CASSLLVGSNNEQFF.

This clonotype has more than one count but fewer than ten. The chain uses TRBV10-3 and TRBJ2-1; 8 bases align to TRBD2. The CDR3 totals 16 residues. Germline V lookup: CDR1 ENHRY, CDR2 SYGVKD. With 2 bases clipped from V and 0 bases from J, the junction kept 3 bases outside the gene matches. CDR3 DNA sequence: TGTGCCATCAGTGAGGTAGCGGGACCCTCCTACAATGAGCAGTTCTTC. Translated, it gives CAISEVAGPSYNEQFF.

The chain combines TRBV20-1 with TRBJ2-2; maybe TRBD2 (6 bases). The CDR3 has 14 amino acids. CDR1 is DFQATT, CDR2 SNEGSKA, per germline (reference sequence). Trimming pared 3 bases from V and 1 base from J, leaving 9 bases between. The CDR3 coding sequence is TGCAGTGCTAGGCAAGCGGGGAACACCGGGGAGCTGTTTTTT. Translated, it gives CSARQAGNTGELFF.

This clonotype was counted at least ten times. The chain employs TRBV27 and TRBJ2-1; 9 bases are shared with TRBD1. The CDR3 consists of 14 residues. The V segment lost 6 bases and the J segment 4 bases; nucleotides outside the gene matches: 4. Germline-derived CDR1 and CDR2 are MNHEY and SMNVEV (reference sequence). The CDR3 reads CASRGQGQYNEQFF. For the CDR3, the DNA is TGTGCCAGCAGAGGACAGGGGCAATACAATGAGCAGTTCTTC.

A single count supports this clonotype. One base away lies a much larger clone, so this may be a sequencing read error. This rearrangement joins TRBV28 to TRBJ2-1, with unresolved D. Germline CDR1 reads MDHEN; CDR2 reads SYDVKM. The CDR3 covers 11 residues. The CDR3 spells CASTVPGEHFF. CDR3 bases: TGTGCCAGCACGGTCCCCGGAGAGCATTTCTTC.

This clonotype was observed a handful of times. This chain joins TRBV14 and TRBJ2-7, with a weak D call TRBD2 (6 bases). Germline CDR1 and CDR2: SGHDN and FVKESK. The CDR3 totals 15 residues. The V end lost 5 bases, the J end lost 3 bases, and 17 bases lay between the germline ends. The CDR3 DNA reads TGTGCCAGCAGCGTCGGATCGGGAGTCTTCTACGAGCAGTACTTC. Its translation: CASSVGSGVFYEQYF.

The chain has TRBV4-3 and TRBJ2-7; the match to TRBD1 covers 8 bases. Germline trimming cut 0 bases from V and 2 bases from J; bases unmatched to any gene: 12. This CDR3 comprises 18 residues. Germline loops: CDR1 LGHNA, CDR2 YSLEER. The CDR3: CASSQEIPYRGYTYEQYF. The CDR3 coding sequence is TGCGCCAGCAGCCAAGAAATCCCCTACAGGGGGTATACCTACGAGCAGTACTTC.